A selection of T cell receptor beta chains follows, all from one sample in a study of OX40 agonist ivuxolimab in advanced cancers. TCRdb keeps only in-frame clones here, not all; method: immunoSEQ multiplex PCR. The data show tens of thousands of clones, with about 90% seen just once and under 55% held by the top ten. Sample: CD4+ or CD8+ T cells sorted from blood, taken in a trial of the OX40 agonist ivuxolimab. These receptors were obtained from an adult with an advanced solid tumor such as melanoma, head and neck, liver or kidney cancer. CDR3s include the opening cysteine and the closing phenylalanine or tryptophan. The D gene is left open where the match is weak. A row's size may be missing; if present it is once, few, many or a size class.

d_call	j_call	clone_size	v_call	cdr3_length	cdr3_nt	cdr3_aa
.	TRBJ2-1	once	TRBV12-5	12	TGTGCTAGTGCCACGTTGGGGTCCGAGCAGTTCTTC	CASATLGSEQFF
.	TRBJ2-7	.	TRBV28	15	TGTGCCAGCAGTTTCGAACAGCGCCCTTTCTACGAGCAGTACTTC	CASSFEQRPFYEQYF
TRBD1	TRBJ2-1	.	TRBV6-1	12	TGTGCCAGCAGTTTGACAGGGGGTGATGAGTTCTTC	CASSLTGGDEFF
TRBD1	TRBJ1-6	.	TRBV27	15	TGTGCCAGCACCCAGACAGGGGGCCTGGCTTCACCCCTCCACTTT	CASTQTGGLASPLHF
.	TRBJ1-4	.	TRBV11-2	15	TGTGCCAGCAGCCCAACAGGGAGGACTAATGAAAAACTGTTTTTT	CASSPTGRTNEKLFF
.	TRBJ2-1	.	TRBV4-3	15	TGCGCCAGCAGCCAATCCCAGCCCTCCTACAATGAGCAGTTCTTC	CASSQSQPSYNEQFF
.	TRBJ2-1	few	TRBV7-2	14	TGTGCCAGCGGTTTGGGTCCTCCCTACAATGAGCAGTTCTTC	CASGLGPPYNEQFF
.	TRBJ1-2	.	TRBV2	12	TGTGCCAGCATCGGGTGGACGGTTGGCTACACCTTC	CASIGWTVGYTF
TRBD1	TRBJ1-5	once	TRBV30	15	TGTGCCTGGAGTGACGGGACAGGGCCGGGTTCGCCCCAGCATTTT	CAWSDGTGPGSPQHF
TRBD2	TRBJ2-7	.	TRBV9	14	TGTGCCAGCAGCCCTAGCGGGGGGGCAAGCGAGCAGTACTTC	CASSPSGGASEQYF
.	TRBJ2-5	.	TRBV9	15	TGTGCCAGCAACCGCCTAGAAGGGGCTCAAGAGACCCAGTACTTC	CASNRLEGAQETQYF
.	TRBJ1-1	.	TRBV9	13	TGTGCCAGCAGCGTAGGGAGATTGACTGAAGCTTTCTTT	CASSVGRLTEAFF
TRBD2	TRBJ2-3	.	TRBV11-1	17	TGTGCCAGCAGCTCGGGACTAGCGGGGGGGCCTGGAGATACGCAGTATTTT	CASSSGLAGGPGDTQYF
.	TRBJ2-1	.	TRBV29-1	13	TGCAGCGTTGAAGATCTTTCGGAAATTGCCCCGTTCTTC	CSVEDLSEIAPFF
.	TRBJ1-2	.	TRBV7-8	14	TGTGCCAGCAGCTTAGACGCAGGGAACTATGGCTACACCTTC	CASSLDAGNYGYTF
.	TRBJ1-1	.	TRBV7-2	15	TGTGCCAGCAGCAAGGAGCGAATAGGGAACACTGAAGCTTTCTTT	CASSKERIGNTEAFF
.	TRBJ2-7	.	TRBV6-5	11	TGTGCCAGCAGTGCCCCACAGGGCCAGTACTTC	CASSAPQGQYF
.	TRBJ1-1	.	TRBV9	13	TGTGCCAGCAGCGAAGGGTTGAGCACTGAAGCTTTCTTT	CASSEGLSTEAFF
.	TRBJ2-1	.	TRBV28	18	TGTGCCAGCAGTTTAATGGGTAGCGGACTGCCTAACAACAATGAGCAGTTCTTC	CASSLMGSGLPNNNEQFF
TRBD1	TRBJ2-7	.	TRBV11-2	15	TGTGCCAGCAATTTGGCCGGGACAGGGTCCTACGAGCAGTACTTC	CASNLAGTGSYEQYF
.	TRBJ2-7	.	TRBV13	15	TGTGCCAGCAGCTCACCTCACGGTGTGGATGGCGAGCAGTACTTC	CASSSPHGVDGEQYF
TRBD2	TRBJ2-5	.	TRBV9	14	TGTGCCAGCAGCGTAGCGGGGGGTCAAGAGACCCAGTACTTC	CASSVAGGQETQYF
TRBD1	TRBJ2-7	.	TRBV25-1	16	TGTGCCAGCAGTGAATATAACAGGGGTTCCTCCTACGAGCAGTACTTC	CASSEYNRGSSYEQYF
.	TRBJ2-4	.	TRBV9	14	TGTGCCAGCAGCGTGGGTCTGGCCAAAAACATTCAGTACTTC	CASSVGLAKNIQYF
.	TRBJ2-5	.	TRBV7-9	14	TGTGCCAGCAGCTCAGAGGTGAGGGAGGAGACCCAGTACTTC	CASSSEVREETQYF
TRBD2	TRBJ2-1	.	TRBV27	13	TGTGCCAGCAGTTTAGATTGGGGGGGTGAGCAGTTCTTC	CASSLDWGGEQFF
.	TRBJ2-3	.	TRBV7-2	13	TGTGCCAGCAGCTTCATGGGATTGGATACGCAGTATTTT	CASSFMGLDTQYF
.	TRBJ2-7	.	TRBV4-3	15	TGCGCCAGCAGCCAAGAGTGGGCAGGGGAGACCGAGCAGTACTTC	CASSQEWAGETEQYF
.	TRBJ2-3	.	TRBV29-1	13	TGCAGCGTTGAGAGGGGTAGCACAGATACGCAGTATTTT	CSVERGSTDTQYF
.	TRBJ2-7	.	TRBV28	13	TGTGCCAGCAGTCTCGAGGACAGCTACGAGCAGTACTTC	CASSLEDSYEQYF
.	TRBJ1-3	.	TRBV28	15	TGTGCCAGCAGTTTACAGCCACCATTTGGAAACACCATATATTTT	CASSLQPPFGNTIYF
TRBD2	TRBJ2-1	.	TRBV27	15	TGTGCCAGCAGCAAACTAGCGGGGGGGAACAATGAGCAGTTCTTC	CASSKLAGGNNEQFF
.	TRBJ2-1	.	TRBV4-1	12	TGCGCCAGCAGCCGAGGCCCCAATGAGCAGTTCTTC	CASSRGPNEQFF
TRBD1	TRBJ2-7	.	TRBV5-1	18	TGCGCCAGCACCTCCTTAGAGGGGACAGGGGAAAGATCCTACGAGCAGTACTTC	CASTSLEGTGERSYEQYF
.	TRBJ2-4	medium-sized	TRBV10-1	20	TGCGCCAGCAGTGGGGTTCTGCGGACAGAGGGTTACGAAGCCAAAAACATTCAGTACTTC	CASSGVLRTEGYEAKNIQYF